One sample yielded the 18 T cell receptor beta chains listed below, sequenced in a study of neurological immune-mediated disorders. TCRdb reprocessed the 5' RACE reads via MiXCR and lists one record per CDR3 protein. The sample shows approximately 74,000 distinct CDR3 sequences, about 9.7% of them seen only once. Sequenced input: PBMCs. These receptors all come from a middle-aged man in good health.

This clonotype was observed a few times. This rearrangement joins TRBV6-2 or TRBV6-3 to TRBJ2-7; D possibly corresponds to TRBD2 (5 bases). The CDR3 totals 15 residues. V was cut by 5 bases and J by 0 bases, with 14 bases left in between. Germline V gives CDR1 MNHEY, CDR2 SVGEGT. The CDR3 DNA sequence: TGTGCCAGCAGTGCGCTGAGCGGATTCTCCTACGAGCAGTACTTC. Protein sequence: CASSALSGFSYEQYF.

This clonotype occurred many times. The J gene is TRBJ2-1, the V gene TRBV9; TRBD2 might be the D (5 bases). The CDR3 is 13 amino acids. Germline V CDR1 and CDR2: SGDLS, YYNGEE. Trimming stripped 8 bases from V and 0 bases from J, with 9 bases between. The CDR3 DNA reads as TGTGCCAGTACGGGGAGCTCCTACAATGAGCAGTTCTTC. Translation: CASTGSSYNEQFF.

The table lists this clonotype with many counts. CDR3 region: CASSSPRGLNEKLFF. CDR3 in DNA: TGTGCCAGCAGCTCCCCGAGAGGCCTTAATGAAAAACTGTTTTTT. V gene TRBV7-9 combines with J gene TRBJ1-4; no clear D. Germline V CDR1 and CDR2: SEHNR, FQNEAQ (reference sequence). CDR3 length equals 15 residues. V lost 4 bases and J lost 4, with 13 bases in between.

This clonotype has at least ten counts. The CDR3 DNA reads as TGTGCCACCAGCAGAGCCGATTACAATGAGCAGTTCTTC. It specifies CATSRADYNEQFF. The chain couples TRBV15 to TRBJ2-1; D remains ambiguous. This CDR3 has 13 residues. V gave up 1 base and J gave up 4 bases, with 5 bases separating them. Germline V gives CDR1 LNHNV, CDR2 YYDKDF (reference sequence). The full variable domain, completed using reference TRBV15 and TRBJ2-1, is DAMVIQNPRYQVTQFGKPVTLSCSQTLNHNVMYWYQQKSSQAPKLLFHYYDKDFNNEADTPDNFQSRRPNTSFCFLDIRSPGLGDTAMYLCATSRADYNEQFFGPGTRLTVL.

This clonotype was found many times. The chain employs TRBV6-2 or TRBV6-3 and TRBJ2-7; 10 bases align to TRBD1. V lost 2 bases, J lost 5 bases, and 6 bases stayed unmatched. CDR1 and CDR2 (germline): MNHEY, SVGEGT. The CDR3 sequence is 15 residues long. This CDR3 reads CASSYRRTGGNEQYF. CDR3 nucleotide sequence: TGTGCCAGCAGTTACCGGAGGACAGGGGGAAACGAGCAGTACTTC.

This clonotype was seen ten or more times. The rearrangement links TRBV11-2 to TRBJ1-1; the D gene is possibly TRBD1 (5 bases). The CDR3 spans 15 residues. CDR1 is SGHAT, CDR2 FQNNGV, per germline. V gave up 4 bases and J gave up 3 bases, with 15 bases separating them. The CDR3 spells CASSSVRGRDTEAFF. CDR3 DNA sequence: TGTGCCAGCAGCTCCGTCCGGGGGAGGGACACTGAAGCTTTCTTT.

This clonotype was observed at least ten times. The rearrangement joins TRBV20-1 to TRBJ2-7, with 7 bases matching TRBD1. The CDR3 sequence is 14 residues long. Germline CDR1 and CDR2: DFQATT and SNEGSKA (reference sequence). V lost 0 bases and J lost 3; bases outside the gene matches: 5. The CDR3 sequence is CSAREPGTVYEQYF. For the CDR3, the DNA is TGCAGTGCTAGAGAACCCGGGACAGTCTACGAGCAGTACTTC.

This clonotype was observed at least ten times. This chain links TRBV7-9 with TRBJ1-1; D gene ambiguous. The CDR3 is 13 amino acids. The ends were cut back, 11 bases at V and 1 base at J, with 14 bases in the middle. CDR1 SEHNR and CDR2 FQNEAQ come from the germline V gene (reference sequence). This CDR3 is CAGQGTGNTEAFF. CDR3 in DNA: TGTGCCGGCCAAGGCACGGGGAACACTGAAGCTTTCTTT. The whole variable domain, remainder taken from reference TRBV7-9 and TRBJ1-1, is DTGVSQNPRHKITKRGQNVTFRCDPISEHNRLYWYRQTLGQGPEFLTYFQNEAQLEKSRLLSDRFSAERPKGSFSTLEIQRTEQGDSAMYLCAGQGTGNTEAFFGQGTRLTVV.

This clonotype was recorded a few times. The chain has TRBV20-1 and TRBJ1-2, with unresolved D. The CDR3 is 12 amino acids. Per the germline V gene, CDR1 is DFQATT and CDR2 is SNEGSKA (reference sequence). Trimming cost V 0 bases and J 4 bases, with 6 bases left between them. The CDR3 is CSAREGSYGYTF. As DNA, the CDR3 is TGCAGTGCTAGAGAGGGGAGCTATGGCTACACCTTC.

This clonotype was found many times. The rearrangement uses TRBV6-1 and TRBJ2-7, with 7 bases identical to TRBD1. V shed 4 bases and J 4 bases; nucleotides not matched to a gene: 4. The germline gives CDR1 MNHNS, CDR2 SASEGT. CDR3 length equals 13 residues. The CDR3 bases are TGTGCCAGCAGTGCCCTACAGGGGTACGAGCAGTACTTC. Its translation: CASSALQGYEQYF.

Ten or more counts support this clonotype. This rearrangement joins TRBV5-8 to TRBJ2-2; TRBD2 aligns across 9 bases. This CDR3 is built from 16 residues. With V trimmed by 2 bases and J by 3 bases, 5 bases remained unmatched. In germline, CDR1 is SGHTS, CDR2 YDEGEE. This CDR3 reads CASSFGLAPYTGELFF. As DNA, the CDR3 is TGTGCCAGCAGCTTTGGACTAGCGCCTTACACCGGGGAGCTGTTTTTT. Full variable domain (rest looked up from reference TRBV5-8 and TRBJ2-2): EAGVTQSPTHLIKTRGQQATLRCSPISGHTSVYWYQQALGLGLQFLLWYDEGEERNRGNFPPRFSGRQFPNYSSELNVNALELEDSALYLCASSFGLAPYTGELFFGEGSRLTVL.

There are many counts of this clonotype. This rearrangement joins TRBV20-1 to TRBJ2-5; D perhaps matches TRBD2 (6 bases). The length of the CDR3 is 16 residues. Per the germline V gene, CDR1 is DFQATT and CDR2 is SNEGSKA (reference sequence). V shed 6 bases and J shed 0 bases, with 20 bases lying between them. CDR3 nucleotide sequence: TGCAGTGCGCCCATGTCCCCTAGCGACTACCAAGAGACCCAGTACTTC. Translated: CSAPMSPSDYQETQYF.

Note on this clonotype: Given a much more abundant clone one base away, this may be a read error. This sequence joins TRBV28 and TRBJ2-3; D unresolved. This CDR3 has 12 amino acids. CDR1 is MDHEN and CDR2 is SYDVKM in the germline V gene. The DNA of the CDR3 is TGTGTCAGCTCAAAAGGCTGGGATACGCAGTATTTT. It is translated as CVSSKGWDTQYF.

This clonotype was seen repeatedly, ten times or more. The CDR3 coding sequence is TGTGCCAGCAGTTTCGCCGGGATTATGAAGGCTTTCTTT. It specifies CASSFAGIMKAFF. The rearrangement links TRBV28 to TRBJ1-1; no reliable D call. Germline CDR1 reads MDHEN; CDR2 reads SYDVKM. The CDR3 runs 13 residues. Trimming took off 3 bases at V and 11 bases at J, with 16 bases between the two ends.

This clonotype was seen many times. The J gene is TRBJ2-2, the V gene TRBV12-3 or TRBV12-4, with unresolved D. The V end was cut by 6 bases, the J end by 8 bases, with 7 bases between. The CDR3 runs to 11 residues. The CDR3 nucleotides are TGTGCCAGCAGCCCAGCGGGGGAGCTGTTTTTT. Translation: CASSPAGELFF.

This clonotype was seen repeatedly, ten times or more. The CDR3 spells CASSLDAGRVEAFF. CDR3 in DNA: TGTGCCAGCAGCTTGGACGCAGGCAGGGTTGAAGCTTTCTTT. V gene TRBV5-5 combines with J gene TRBJ1-1, with D possibly being TRBD1 (5 bases). Trimming stripped 0 bases from V and 7 bases from J, with 13 bases between. This CDR3 region has 14 residues. Germline loops: CDR1 SGHKS, CDR2 YYEKEE (reference sequence).

The sample holds a few counts of this clonotype. This chain connects TRBV7-8 to TRBJ2-1; D remains ambiguous. This CDR3 contains 14 residues. Germline V gene lookup returns CDR1 SGHVS and CDR2 FQNEAQ. Trimming left V 4 bases short and J 7 bases short, with 14 bases between. The CDR3 protein is CASSSQALINEQFF. CDR3 coding DNA: TGTGCCAGCAGCTCCCAAGCTCTTATAAATGAGCAGTTCTTC.

This clonotype has a count of ten or more. The chain employs TRBV4-1 and TRBJ2-5; 12 positions match TRBD2. The germline CDR1 and CDR2 sequences are MGHRA and YSYEKL. The length of the CDR3 is 16 residues. V dropped 0 bases and J dropped 6; count of bases not matched to a gene: 5. Written as DNA, the CDR3 is TGCGCCAGCAGCCAAGATACTAGCGGGGGGTTCAAGACCCAGTACTTC. Translated: CASSQDTSGGFKTQYF.